The clone carrying this TCR beta chain has just a few counts. The assay was immunoSEQ multiplex PCR, and TCRdb's table has in-frame clones only and misses some. This table holds about 280,000 clones, 83% found once. The source of the sample is a study of blood T cell repertoires in COVID-19. Background on the study: Samples representing acute and convalescent COVID-19 were sourced from the United States, Italy and Spain. Sources were T cells, B-cell-depleted T cells, or PBMCs; the material itself was cDNA or gDNA.

Trimming at V came to 3 bases and at J to 11 bases, leaving 4 bases not matched to a gene. CDR3 size: 12 residues. Looked up from germline, CDR1 is LNHDA and CDR2 is SQIVND (reference sequence). The receptor's source is a woman between 45 and 65 years old who had recovered from COVID-19. The source material was peripheral blood. The chain uses TRBV19 and TRBJ1-5, with 7 bases matching TRBD1. CDR3 sequence (DNA): TGTGCCAGTAGTATGACAGGGCTCGCCCAGCATTTT. Its translation is CASSMTGLAQHF.